This TCR beta chain was identified during a study of cytomegalovirus exposure and HLA in healthy donors. Remarks on this clone: Its antigen is still unknown.

V shed 1 base and J shed 6 bases, with 18 bases lying between them. The CDR3 covers 17 residues. Germline V gene sequence: CDR1 SGHVS, CDR2 FNYEAQ. Vbeta (60) and Jbeta (13) primers were used in the PCR. TCRdb keeps only in-frame clones here, not all; method: immunoSEQ multiplex PCR. The table has 160,000 or so clones, around 86% seen once. The study, taken as a whole, reports: Follow-up analysis later connected one missense variant in DCLRE1C with trimming of TCR beta V- and J-genes. Most observed TCR sequences were rare, whereas some public TCRs were detected in many donors.

The chain recombines TRBV7-6 with TRBJ2-2; maybe TRBD2 (6 bases). The specimen sequenced was PBMCs. This sequence originates from a man in his fifties or sixties in good health and CMV-seropositive. CDR3: CASSLEGLSLVAGELFF. The CDR3, as DNA: TGTGCCAGCAGCTTAGAGGGACTGTCCCTCGTAGCCGGGGAGCTGTTTTTT.